A selection of T cell receptor beta chains follows, all from one sample in a study of Tregs in tolerant kidney transplant recipients. No antigen is known for these receptors. Assay: immunoSEQ multiplex PCR; the TCRdb copy retains only in-frame clones and omits some. The sample has 4,000 or so clones, over 50% seen once. Source material: CD8+ T cells from blood cultured with allogeneic cells. The receptors here all came from a human donor in good health. Each CDR3 is given with its conserved first and last residue. The order of the fields is D gene, clone size, J gene, V gene, CDR3 DNA, CDR3 protein. A D gene is named only where the DNA matches it firmly. Size is stated for part of the rows, as once, few or many counts, or as a class when the clone is expanded.

d_gene: .; abundance: .; j_gene: TRBJ1-1; v_gene: TRBV13; CDR3nt: TGTGCCAGCAGCTTCGCCTCGGAGGGAACTGAAGCTTTCTTT; CDR3aa: CASSFASEGTEAFF
d_gene: .; abundance: .; j_gene: TRBJ2-3; v_gene: TRBV10-3; CDR3nt: TGTGCCATCAGTGACAGGAGGGGCACAGATACGCAGTATTTT; CDR3aa: CAISDRRGTDTQYF
d_gene: .; abundance: .; j_gene: TRBJ1-1; v_gene: TRBV9; CDR3nt: TGTGCCAGCAGCGCCGGGACGGCTGAAGCTTTCTTT; CDR3aa: CASSAGTAEAFF
d_gene: .; abundance: .; j_gene: TRBJ2-5; v_gene: TRBV7-7; CDR3nt: TGTGCCAGCACCCCCGTAGTTGGCGGAGAAGAGACCCAGTACTTC; CDR3aa: CASTPVVGGEETQYF
d_gene: .; abundance: .; j_gene: TRBJ1-1; v_gene: TRBV14; CDR3nt: TGTGCCAGCAGCCGCGATTTTTTCGGTATCACTGAAGCTTTCTTT; CDR3aa: CASSRDFFGITEAFF
d_gene: .; abundance: .; j_gene: TRBJ2-2; v_gene: TRBV4-2; CDR3nt: TGTGCCAGCAGCTTTGTGGGACATATGAACACCGGGGAGCTGTTTTTT; CDR3aa: CASSFVGHMNTGELFF
d_gene: .; abundance: once; j_gene: TRBJ2-1; v_gene: TRBV2; CDR3nt: TGTGCCAGCGGAGGCCCCTCAATCCAACTTTACAATGAGCAGTTCTTC; CDR3aa: CASGGPSIQLYNEQFF
d_gene: .; abundance: .; j_gene: TRBJ1-1; v_gene: TRBV27; CDR3nt: TGTGCCAGCAGTTTAGGCGGGCGTACTGAAGCTTTCTTT; CDR3aa: CASSLGGRTEAFF
d_gene: TRBD2; abundance: .; j_gene: TRBJ2-5; v_gene: TRBV9; CDR3nt: TGTGCCAGCAGCGCGGGACTAGCGGGAGAGACCCAGTACTTC; CDR3aa: CASSAGLAGETQYF
d_gene: TRBD2; abundance: few; j_gene: TRBJ2-7; v_gene: TRBV6-1; CDR3nt: TGTGCCAGCAGTGAACTAGCGGGGGGCTCCTACGAGCAGTACTTC; CDR3aa: CASSELAGGSYEQYF
d_gene: TRBD1; abundance: .; j_gene: TRBJ1-4; v_gene: TRBV9; CDR3nt: TGTGCCAGCAGCCCCCGGACAGGGGAGTTGGAAAAACTGTTTTTT; CDR3aa: CASSPRTGELEKLFF
d_gene: .; abundance: few; j_gene: TRBJ1-4; v_gene: TRBV27; CDR3nt: TGTGCCAGCAGTATTATAGGAGACGGTAATGAAAAACTGTTTTTT; CDR3aa: CASSIIGDGNEKLFF
d_gene: TRBD2; abundance: few; j_gene: TRBJ2-5; v_gene: TRBV27; CDR3nt: TGTGCCAGCAGGGGGGGGTCGGTGGACCAGTACTTC; CDR3aa: CASRGGSVDQYF
d_gene: TRBD2; abundance: .; j_gene: TRBJ2-7; v_gene: TRBV19; CDR3nt: TGTGCCAGTAGTACCTATAGCGGGGGGGCCTACGAGCAGTACTTC; CDR3aa: CASSTYSGGAYEQYF
d_gene: .; abundance: large; j_gene: TRBJ2-7; v_gene: TRBV19; CDR3nt: TGTGCCAGTAGTCTCCGGGACGGGGCCTACGAGCAGTACTTC; CDR3aa: CASSLRDGAYEQYF
d_gene: .; abundance: .; j_gene: TRBJ1-1; v_gene: TRBV4-2; CDR3nt: TGTGCCAGCAGCCTGGGGACAGAAGCTTTCTTT; CDR3aa: CASSLGTEAFF
d_gene: .; abundance: few; j_gene: TRBJ1-3; v_gene: TRBV6-6; CDR3nt: TGTGCCAGCACTCTATGGGGAGGCTCTGGAAACACCATATATTTT; CDR3aa: CASTLWGGSGNTIYF
d_gene: TRBD1; abundance: .; j_gene: TRBJ2-3; v_gene: TRBV27; CDR3nt: TGTGCCAGCAGTTTACTTGGACAGGGGACCACAGATACGCAGTATTTT; CDR3aa: CASSLLGQGTTDTQYF
d_gene: TRBD1; abundance: few; j_gene: TRBJ1-1; v_gene: TRBV7-9; CDR3nt: TGTGCCAGCAGCACAGGGGGGACTGAAGCTTTCTTT; CDR3aa: CASSTGGTEAFF
d_gene: TRBD2; abundance: .; j_gene: TRBJ2-1; v_gene: TRBV6-5; CDR3nt: TGTGCCAGCAGTCCCTTCGGCGGGGGGAACAATGAGCAGTTCTTC; CDR3aa: CASSPFGGGNNEQFF
d_gene: TRBD2; abundance: .; j_gene: TRBJ2-1; v_gene: TRBV19; CDR3nt: TGTGCCAGTAGTATAGGACTAGCCAATGAGCAGTTCTTC; CDR3aa: CASSIGLANEQFF
d_gene: .; abundance: .; j_gene: TRBJ2-7; v_gene: TRBV2; CDR3nt: TGTGCCAGCAGGGGCCACGAGCAGTACTTC; CDR3aa: CASRGHEQYF
d_gene: .; abundance: .; j_gene: TRBJ2-3; v_gene: TRBV5-4; CDR3nt: TGTGCCAGCAGCGCGGAGGGGGCCCGACTCACAGATACGCAGTATTTT; CDR3aa: CASSAEGARLTDTQYF
d_gene: .; abundance: few; j_gene: TRBJ2-1; v_gene: TRBV6-5; CDR3nt: TGTGCCAGCAGTTACTACCCAGGTGGGGTGCAGTTCTTC; CDR3aa: CASSYYPGGVQFF
d_gene: .; abundance: few; j_gene: TRBJ2-3; v_gene: TRBV9; CDR3nt: TGTGCCAGCAGCGTAGGGGTAGCGGGACAGGATACGCAGTATTTT; CDR3aa: CASSVGVAGQDTQYF
d_gene: .; abundance: .; j_gene: TRBJ2-7; v_gene: TRBV14; CDR3nt: TGTGCCAGCAGTGGGAGTCGCTACGAGCAGTACTTC; CDR3aa: CASSGSRYEQYF
d_gene: .; abundance: .; j_gene: TRBJ1-1; v_gene: TRBV13; CDR3nt: TGTGCCAGCAGCACGCGAACCGGCCCGTTAGGGATGAACACTGAAGCTTTCTTT; CDR3aa: CASSTRTGPLGMNTEAFF
d_gene: .; abundance: .; j_gene: TRBJ2-7; v_gene: TRBV14; CDR3nt: TGTGCCAGCAGCCAAGGGGTGGGCTACGAGCAGTACTTC; CDR3aa: CASSQGVGYEQYF
d_gene: TRBD1; abundance: few; j_gene: TRBJ2-7; v_gene: TRBV19; CDR3nt: TGTGCCAGTAGTATTTGGACAGGGGGTTACGAGCAGTACTTC; CDR3aa: CASSIWTGGYEQYF
d_gene: .; abundance: .; j_gene: TRBJ1-2; v_gene: TRBV7-9; CDR3nt: TGTGCCAGCAGCCAAACCTCCCGCGGCGGATATGGCTACACCTTC; CDR3aa: CASSQTSRGGYGYTF
d_gene: .; abundance: few; j_gene: TRBJ2-7; v_gene: TRBV15; CDR3nt: TGTGCCACCAGCAGAGCTGGCAGGGGCGGCGAGCAGTACTTC; CDR3aa: CATSRAGRGGEQYF
d_gene: .; abundance: .; j_gene: TRBJ2-7; v_gene: TRBV27; CDR3nt: TGTGCCAGCAGTTTATCGATATCCCTCACAGGAACATCCTACGAGCAGTACTTC; CDR3aa: CASSLSISLTGTSYEQYF
d_gene: .; abundance: .; j_gene: TRBJ2-1; v_gene: TRBV5-6; CDR3nt: TGTGCCAGCAGCCTCTACAATGAGCAGTTCTTC; CDR3aa: CASSLYNEQFF
d_gene: TRBD2; abundance: .; j_gene: TRBJ2-1; v_gene: TRBV4-2; CDR3nt: TGTGCCAGCAGCCCGACTAGCGGGGACATCTACAATGAGCAGTTCTTC; CDR3aa: CASSPTSGDIYNEQFF
d_gene: .; abundance: .; j_gene: TRBJ1-6; v_gene: TRBV14; CDR3nt: TGTGCCAGCAGCCAAGGACGGGGGTCACCCCTCCACTTT; CDR3aa: CASSQGRGSPLHF
d_gene: .; abundance: .; j_gene: TRBJ2-5; v_gene: TRBV6-5; CDR3nt: TGTGCCAGCAGTTACCGGGACCACCAAGAGACCCAGTACTTC; CDR3aa: CASSYRDHQETQYF
d_gene: TRBD1; abundance: medium-sized; j_gene: TRBJ2-7; v_gene: TRBV6-5; CDR3nt: TGTGCCAGCAGTCCGACAGGGTGGGAGCAGTACTTC; CDR3aa: CASSPTGWEQYF
d_gene: .; abundance: .; j_gene: TRBJ2-7; v_gene: TRBV7-9; CDR3nt: TGTGCCAGCAGCTTCAAAGCGCCTCCCAGGGGAGAGCAGTACTTC; CDR3aa: CASSFKAPPRGEQYF
d_gene: .; abundance: .; j_gene: TRBJ2-1; v_gene: TRBV30; CDR3nt: TGTGCGTTTCAAGGTGTCCTCTCCTACAATGAGCAGTTCTTC; CDR3aa: CAFQGVLSYNEQFF
d_gene: TRBD2; abundance: .; j_gene: TRBJ2-7; v_gene: TRBV11-1; CDR3nt: TGTGCCAGCAGCTTTTCCCGGGGGGGCGGCTACGAGCAGTACTTC; CDR3aa: CASSFSRGGGYEQYF
d_gene: .; abundance: .; j_gene: TRBJ2-4; v_gene: TRBV9; CDR3nt: TGTGCCAGCAGCGTCGGCCTAGCCAAAAACATTCAGTACTTC; CDR3aa: CASSVGLAKNIQYF
d_gene: .; abundance: .; j_gene: TRBJ2-1; v_gene: TRBV13; CDR3nt: TGTGCCAGCAGCTTAGGTGTGGGTAATGAGCAGTTCTTC; CDR3aa: CASSLGVGNEQFF
d_gene: .; abundance: .; j_gene: TRBJ2-1; v_gene: TRBV9; CDR3nt: TGTGCCAGCAGCCATAATTGGGCGAGGGGGAATGAGCAGTTCTTC; CDR3aa: CASSHNWARGNEQFF
d_gene: TRBD2; abundance: .; j_gene: TRBJ2-1; v_gene: TRBV9; CDR3nt: TGTGCCAGCAGCGTAGGGGAGCGGGAGCGTTACAATGAGCAGTTCTTC; CDR3aa: CASSVGERERYNEQFF
d_gene: .; abundance: .; j_gene: TRBJ2-1; v_gene: TRBV29-1; CDR3nt: TGCAGCGCACGGGACGACCGCCGCTACAATGAGCAGTTCTTC; CDR3aa: CSARDDRRYNEQFF
d_gene: .; abundance: few; j_gene: TRBJ1-5; v_gene: TRBV27; CDR3nt: TGTGCCAGCAGTTTGGGTAGCAATCAGCCCCAGCATTTT; CDR3aa: CASSLGSNQPQHF
d_gene: .; abundance: .; j_gene: TRBJ2-2; v_gene: TRBV4-1; CDR3nt: TGCGCCAGCAGCCAAGATCGGGGACCCGGGGAGCTGTTTTTT; CDR3aa: CASSQDRGPGELFF
d_gene: .; abundance: .; j_gene: TRBJ2-3; v_gene: TRBV6-1; CDR3nt: TGTGCCAGCAGTGAAGTTTTTGGCAGGGTGAGCACAGATACGCAGTATTTT; CDR3aa: CASSEVFGRVSTDTQYF
d_gene: TRBD1; abundance: few; j_gene: TRBJ1-4; v_gene: TRBV4-1; CDR3nt: TGCGCCAGCAGCCTTACAGGGGGCTGGCGTGAAAAACTGTTTTTT; CDR3aa: CASSLTGGWREKLFF
d_gene: .; abundance: .; j_gene: TRBJ2-7; v_gene: TRBV19; CDR3nt: TGTGCCAGTAGTATAGGCTTGGGCTACGAGCAGTACTTC; CDR3aa: CASSIGLGYEQYF
d_gene: .; abundance: .; j_gene: TRBJ2-7; v_gene: TRBV6-5; CDR3nt: TGTGCCAGCAGCCCAGGGTTTCCGACCTACGAGCAGTACTTC; CDR3aa: CASSPGFPTYEQYF
d_gene: .; abundance: once; j_gene: TRBJ2-3; v_gene: TRBV21-1; CDR3nt: TGTGCCAGCAGCAAAGTCCAGGGAACCTTCAACACAGATACGCAGTATTTT; CDR3aa: CASSKVQGTFNTDTQYF
d_gene: .; abundance: .; j_gene: TRBJ2-1; v_gene: TRBV6-5; CDR3nt: TGTGCCAGCAGTTATTCGTCCTACAATGAGCAGTTCTTC; CDR3aa: CASSYSSYNEQFF
d_gene: TRBD2; abundance: once; j_gene: TRBJ2-3; v_gene: TRBV27; CDR3nt: TGTGCCAGCAGTTTACGGGGGGGACTAGCGGTACCAGATACGCAGTATTTT; CDR3aa: CASSLRGGLAVPDTQYF
d_gene: TRBD2; abundance: .; j_gene: TRBJ2-7; v_gene: TRBV7-8; CDR3nt: TGTGCCAGCAGACCAGAGACTAGCGGGGGAGACGAGCAGTACTTC; CDR3aa: CASRPETSGGDEQYF